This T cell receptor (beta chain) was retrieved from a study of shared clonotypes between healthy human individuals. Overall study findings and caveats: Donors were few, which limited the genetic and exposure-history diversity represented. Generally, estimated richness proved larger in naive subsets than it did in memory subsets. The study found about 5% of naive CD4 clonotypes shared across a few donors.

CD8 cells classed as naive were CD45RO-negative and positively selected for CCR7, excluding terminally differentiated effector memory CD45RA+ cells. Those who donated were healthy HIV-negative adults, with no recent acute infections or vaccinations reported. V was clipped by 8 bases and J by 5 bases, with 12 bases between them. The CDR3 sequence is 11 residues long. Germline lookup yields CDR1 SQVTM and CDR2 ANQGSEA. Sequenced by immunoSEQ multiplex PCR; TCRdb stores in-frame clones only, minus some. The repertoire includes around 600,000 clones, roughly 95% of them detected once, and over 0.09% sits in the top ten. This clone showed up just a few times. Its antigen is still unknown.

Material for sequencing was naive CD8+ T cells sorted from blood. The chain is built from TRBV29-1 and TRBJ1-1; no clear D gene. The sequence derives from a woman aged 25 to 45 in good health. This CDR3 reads CSHGRGTEAFF. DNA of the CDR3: TGCAGCCACGGAAGAGGGACTGAAGCTTTCTTT.